The clone carrying this T cell receptor beta chain occurred many times. Its antigen is not identified. V shed 2 bases, J shed 3 bases, and the junction held 8 bases outside the gene matches. This CDR3 region has 17 residues. CDR1 and CDR2 from the germline V gene are MGHRA and YSYEKL. The data derive from a study of T-cell memory formation after mild COVID-19. About the research overall: Clusters of TCRs were largely donor specific. Study-level results: Contracting CD4+ clones lay largely in CM and EM, with CD8+ ones residing in EMRA. Clones shrinking from day 15 to 85 showed even CD4/CD8 mixes; later expanders tilted CD4+.

Libraries for TCRalpha and TCRbeta carried sample barcodes and unique molecular identifiers via 5'RACE. Each CDR3 protein is one row after TCRdb ran MiXCR on the 5' RACE reads. Altogether approximately 190,000 distinct CDR3 sequences are present, around 16% being singletons, with the ten largest covering roughly 2.6%. V is TRBV4-1 and J is TRBJ1-3; TRBD1 agrees at 9 bases. The sequencing input was PBMCs or a T cell subset sorted from them (not recorded which). This sequence originates from an adult woman who had mild COVID-19 (a few samples of this study predate the infection). Cell type and time point are not known. CDR3 residues: CASSQNPQGAGGNTIYF. In nucleotides, the CDR3 is TGCGCCAGCAGCCAAAACCCACAGGGGGCTGGTGGAAACACCATATATTTT.